The 14 T cell receptor beta chains in this list originate from one sample, sequenced in a study of CD8 T cells in ankylosing spondylitis. Study conclusions and caveats: Seemingly distinctive of ankylosing spondylitis blood was a TCR beta motif formed by eight highly homologous variants.

MiXCR, run by TCRdb on the 5' RACE reads, gives a single entry per CDR3 protein. This sample has fewer than 400,000 distinct CDR3 sequences, with 7% to 9% found just once. The antigens for these receptors are not known. The sequenced material came from blood, either unsorted or a sorted T cell fraction (not recorded which). Receptor source: a male donor with ankylosing spondylitis.

The chain has TRBV5-1 and TRBJ2-7; D unresolved. Deletions cut 4 bases from V and 2 bases from J, with 10 bases between. The CDR3 is 13 amino acids. CDR1 is SGHRS, CDR2 YFSETQ, per germline. In DNA, the CDR3 is TGCGCCAGCAGCCCTTACAACACCTACGAGCAGTACTTC. It encodes CASSPYNTYEQYF.

This clonotype was counted a few times. The chain combines TRBV12-3 or TRBV12-4 with TRBJ1-3; D may be TRBD1 (5 bases). The CDR3 extends over 15 amino acids. Trimming took 5 bases from V and 2 from J, leaving 13 bases between them. CDR3: CASSQGPFTGNTIYF. In DNA form, the CDR3 reads TGTGCCAGCAGTCAGGGTCCATTCACTGGAAACACCATATATTTT.

This clonotype was counted ten times or more. The chain recombines TRBV27 with TRBJ2-2; possible D gene TRBD1, 6 bases. The CDR3 length is 16 residues. With 6 bases removed from V and 0 bases from J, the gap between germline ends came to 14 bases. Germline V lookup: CDR1 MNHEY, CDR2 SMNVEV (reference sequence). The CDR3 here is CASSRQGSSNTGELFF. CDR3 nucleotide sequence: TGTGCCAGCAGCCGTCAGGGGAGTTCGAACACCGGGGAGCTGTTTTTT.

In this sample, this clonotype turned up a few times. The chain has TRBV7-2 and TRBJ2-3; D not certain. This CDR3 is 17 amino acids long. The germline gives CDR1 SGHTA, CDR2 FQGNSA. V was shortened by 0 bases and J by 2 bases, with 15 bases between the two germline ends. The CDR3 DNA sequence: TGTGCCAGCAGCTTAGCGGCCTTGTGGGGAATCACAGATACGCAGTATTTT. Amino acids: CASSLAALWGITDTQYF.

This clonotype turned up a few times. The chain has TRBV6-1 and TRBJ2-7; TRBD2 aligns across 7 bases. Germline V gives CDR1 MNHNS, CDR2 SASEGT. The ends lost 6 bases at V and 3 bases at J; junction bases unmatched: 8. The CDR3 runs 14 residues. The CDR3 sequence is CASSRSGINYEQYF. CDR3 DNA: TGTGCCAGCAGCCGGAGCGGGATCAACTACGAGCAGTACTTC.

The chain combines TRBV4-1 with TRBJ2-1; 12 nucleotides align to TRBD1. The CDR3 has 16 amino acids. Germline V lookup: CDR1 MGHRA, CDR2 YSYEKL. Germline trimming cut 1 base from V and 6 bases from J; bases unmatched to any gene: 4. This CDR3 reads CASSQGDRGPVNEQFF. The CDR3, as DNA: TGCGCCAGCAGCCAAGGGGACAGGGGGCCAGTCAATGAGCAGTTCTTC.

This clonotype has only a few counts. The rearrangement joins TRBV7-2 to TRBJ1-1; 7 nucleotides match TRBD1. This CDR3 has 14 amino acids. Germline V gene sequence: CDR1 SGHTA, CDR2 FQGNSA. V lost 6 bases, J lost 4 bases, and 8 bases stayed unmatched. Written as DNA, the CDR3 is TGTGCCAGCAGACCAGGACAGGTGGGCACTGAAGCTTTCTTT. Translation: CASRPGQVGTEAFF. The whole variable domain, remainder taken from reference TRBV7-2 and TRBJ1-1, is GAGVSQSPSNKVTEKGKDVELRCDPISGHTALYWYRQSLGQGLEFLIYFQGNSAPDKSGLPSDRFSAERTGGSVSTLTIQRTQQEDSAVYLCASRPGQVGTEAFFGQGTRLTVV.

This sequence joins TRBV4-2 and TRBJ2-3, with 7 bases that match TRBD1. Germline V gene data show CDR1 as LGHNA and CDR2 as YNFKEQ. Trimming at V came to 1 base and at J to 0 bases, leaving 7 bases not matched to a gene. The CDR3 spans 17 residues. The CDR3 DNA reads TGTGCCAGCAGCCAAGTCGGGTTGACAGGGAGCACAGATACGCAGTATTTT. This encodes CASSQVGLTGSTDTQYF.

This clonotype was counted a few times. The V call is TRBV9, the J call TRBJ2-5; no reliable D call. This CDR3 comprises 12 residues. The V gene lost 4 bases and the J gene lost 5 bases, with 9 bases spanning the gap. Germline CDR1 is SGDLS and CDR2 is YYNGEE. This CDR3 reads CASSTPPETQYF. The CDR3 DNA is TGTGCCAGCAGCACACCCCCGGAGACCCAGTACTTC.

The table lists this clonotype with many counts. One junction end disagrees with the germline gene, perhaps due to a read error. V gene TRBV12-3 or TRBV12-4 combines with J gene TRBJ2-3; D is uncertain. The CDR3 sequence is 8 residues long. The CDR3 spells CASSGRDF. The DNA of the CDR3 is TGTGCCAGCAGCGGTAGGGATTTT.

This clonotype came up a few times. The rearrangement joins TRBV6-5 to TRBJ2-7; weak D call: TRBD2 (6 bases). The CDR3 totals 15 residues. Per the germline V gene, CDR1 is MNHEY and CDR2 is SVGAGI. The V end lost 0 bases, the J end lost 3 bases, and 12 bases lay between the germline ends. The CDR3 bases are TGTGCCAGCAGTTACTCCGCGGACGGGGGCTACGAGCAGTACTTC. Amino acid sequence: CASSYSADGGYEQYF.

This clonotype was counted only a few times. The chain joins TRBV18 to TRBJ2-7; 8 positions agree with TRBD2. The germline gives CDR1 KGHSH, CDR2 LQKENI. The V and J ends lost 2 bases and 5 bases, in that order; junction bases with no gene match: 8. The CDR3 contains 15 residues. In nucleotides, the CDR3 is TGTGCCAGCTCACCAAAATCGGCGGGAGGAAACGAGCAGTACTTC. Its protein is CASSPKSAGGNEQYF.

Many counts were recorded for this clonotype. The chain employs TRBV5-1 and TRBJ2-7, with D uncertain. The CDR3 sequence is 14 residues long. V gave up 0 bases and J gave up 0 bases, with 7 bases separating them. Per the germline V gene, CDR1 is SGHRS and CDR2 is YFSETQ. This CDR3 is CASSLVVSSYEQYF. The CDR3 DNA sequence: TGCGCCAGCAGCTTGGTCGTTAGCTCCTACGAGCAGTACTTC. Using reference TRBV5-1 and TRBJ2-7 for the parts outside the CDR3, the full variable domain is KAGVTQTPRYLIKTRGQQVTLSCSPISGHRSVSWYQQTPGQGLQFLFEYFSETQRNKGNFPGRFSGRQFSNSRSEMNVSTLELGDSALYLCASSLVVSSYEQYFGPGTRLTVT.

In its sample, this clonotype was seen a few times. The chain uses TRBV10-3 and TRBJ1-5; unclear D gene. Germline CDR1 is ENHRY and CDR2 is SYGVKD. The germline V and J ends were trimmed by 3 bases and 5 bases, with 8 bases remaining between them. The CDR3 spans 13 residues. CDR3 amino acids: CAISEREDQPQHF. The CDR3 DNA is TGTGCCATCAGTGAACGGGAAGATCAGCCCCAGCATTTT.